Sequencing of this T cell receptor (beta chain) was carried out in a study of early T cells in non-severe SARS-CoV-2 infection. Study overall: The study sequenced bulk RNA from unsorted whole blood, with chains unpaired.

Attachment of unique molecular identifiers to individual cDNA molecules was performed. TCRdb ran MiXCR on the 5' RACE reads and lists one entry per CDR3 protein. Of 80,000 or so distinct CDR3 sequences listed, over 9.5% are singletons. The V gene's germline CDR1 is LNHDA and CDR2 SQIVND (reference sequence). V shed 0 bases and J 2 bases; nucleotides not matched to a gene: 6. The CDR3 has 16 amino acids. The TCR sequence derives from an adult who was a healthcare worker with PCR-confirmed SARS-CoV-2 infection or an uninfected control (not recorded which). Sequencing was carried out using whole blood. The chain employs TRBV19 and TRBJ1-2; TRBD1 agrees at 7 bases. As DNA, the CDR3 is TGTGCCAGTAGTATAGATCGATCGGGACAGAACTATGGCTACACCTTC. This gives the protein CASSIDRSGQNYGYTF. Looking up the rest from reference TRBV19 and TRBJ1-2 gives the full variable domain: DGGITQSPKYLFRKEGQNVTLSCEQNLNHDAMYWYRQDPGQGLRLIYYSQIVNDFQKGDIAEGYSVSREKKESFPLTVTSAQKNPTAFYLCASSIDRSGQNYGYTFGSGTRLTVV.